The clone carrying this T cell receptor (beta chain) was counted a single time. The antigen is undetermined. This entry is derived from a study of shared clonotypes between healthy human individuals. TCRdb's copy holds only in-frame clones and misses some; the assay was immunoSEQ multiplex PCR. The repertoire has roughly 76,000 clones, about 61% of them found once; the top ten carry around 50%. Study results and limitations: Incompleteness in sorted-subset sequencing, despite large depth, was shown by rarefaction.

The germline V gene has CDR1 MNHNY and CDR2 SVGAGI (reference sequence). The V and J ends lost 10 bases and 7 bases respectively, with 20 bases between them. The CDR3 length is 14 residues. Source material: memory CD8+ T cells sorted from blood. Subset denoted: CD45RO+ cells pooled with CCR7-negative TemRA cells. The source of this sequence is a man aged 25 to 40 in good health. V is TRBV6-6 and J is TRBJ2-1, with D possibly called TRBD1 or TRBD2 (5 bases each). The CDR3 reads CATMRGRTLNEQFF. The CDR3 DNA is TGTGCCACCATGAGGGGACGGACTTTAAATGAGCAGTTCTTC.